Below, 19 T cell receptor beta chains from the same sample are listed, as sequenced in a study of shared clonotypes between healthy human individuals. This table comes from immunoSEQ multiplex PCR, and its TCRdb copy is limited to in-frame clones, with some not included. The sample shows about 1 million clones, approximately 70% of them seen only once. Sequencing was carried out using memory CD4+ T cells sorted from blood. Subset noted: CD45RA-negative fraction. The receptors stem from a man aged 18-30 years in good health.

The V call is TRBV19, the J call TRBJ2-2, with 9 positions matching TRBD1. After removal of 6 bases from V and 4 bases from J, the junction contained 6 bases not matched to a gene. In germline, CDR1 is LNHDA, CDR2 SQIVND (reference sequence). The CDR3 length is 15 residues. The CDR3 DNA sequence: TGTGCCAGTAGAATCGGACAGGGGTCCACCGGGGAGCTGTTTTTT. It yields the protein CASRIGQGSTGELFF. The full variable domain, its missing parts supplied by reference TRBV19 and TRBJ2-2, is DGGITQSPKYLFRKEGQNVTLSCEQNLNHDAMYWYRQDPGQGLRLIYYSQIVNDFQKGDIAEGYSVSREKKESFPLTVTSAQKNPTAFYLCASRIGQGSTGELFFGEGSRLTVL.

The rearrangement links TRBV25-1 to TRBJ2-3; tentatively, D is TRBD2 (5 bases). CDR3 length equals 14 residues. Germline values: CDR1 MGHDK, CDR2 SYGVNS. The V and J ends lost 1 base and 5 bases respectively, with 10 bases between them. The CDR3 nucleotides are TGTGCCAGCAGTGAATTGGCGGCGGGAGATACGCAGTATTTT. Translation gives CASSELAAGDTQYF.

This chain joins TRBV6-4 and TRBJ2-2, with D perhaps TRBD1 or TRBD2 (6 bases each). The V end was cut by 3 bases, the J end by 4 bases, with 12 bases between. Germline values: CDR1 MRHNA, CDR2 SNTAGT. CDR3 length: 15 amino acids. In nucleotides, the CDR3 is TGTGCCAGCAGTGATCGGGGGCGCGGCACCGGGGAGCTGTTTTTT. This translates into CASSDRGRGTGELFF.

The rearrangement uses TRBV5-1 and TRBJ1-2; D call uncertain. CDR1 is SGHRS, CDR2 YFSETQ, per germline. Trimming removed 3 bases from V and 7 bases from J, with 16 bases in between. This CDR3 region has 14 residues. The CDR3, as DNA: TGCGCCAGCAGCTCGAAGACGTGGGAATCTGGCTACACCTTC. It translates to CASSSKTWESGYTF.

The chain links TRBV4-3 to TRBJ2-3, with D maybe TRBD2 (6 bases). The CDR3 loop spans 17 amino acids. V was pared by 1 base and J by 1 base, with 15 bases between. Germline-derived CDR1 and CDR2 are LGHNA and YSLEER. Here the CDR3 DNA reads TGCGCCAGCAGCCAAGGAGCCGACAGCGGGCGCACAGATACGCAGTATTTT. Protein product: CASSQGADSGRTDTQYF.

The genes are TRBV5-1 and TRBJ2-1; 12 bases are a match to TRBD2. Germline V gene sequence: CDR1 SGHRS, CDR2 YFSETQ. Trimming cost V 2 bases and J 9 bases; bases outside gene matches: 6. CDR3 length: 15 amino acids. The CDR3 DNA reads as TGCGCCAGCAGCTTACTAGCGGGGGGAGGTAGTGAGCAGTTCTTC. It encodes CASSLLAGGGSEQFF.

The J gene is TRBJ1-1, the V gene TRBV30; D perhaps matches TRBD1 (6 bases). Germline CDR1 and CDR2: GTSNPN and SVGIG (reference sequence). This CDR3 has 18 amino acids. V was pared by 3 bases and J by 13 bases, with 36 bases between. The CDR3 coding sequence is TGTGCCTGGAGGGTCCCGGGACAAGTTTTTTTCTCGCTTGAGAGGGTTTTCTTT. Protein: CAWRVPGQVFFSLERVFF.

The CDR3 region is CASQGAPKETQYF. CDR3 in DNA: TGTGCCAGCCAGGGGGCCCCAAAAGAGACCCAGTACTTC. The rearrangement uses TRBV14 and TRBJ2-5; 8 bases align to TRBD1. Germline-derived CDR1 and CDR2 are SGHDN and FVKESK. V gave up 8 bases and J gave up 3 bases; unmatched junction bases: 5. The CDR3 runs to 13 residues.

This chain uses TRBV7-3 with TRBJ2-2; D unclear. The germline gives CDR1 SGHTA, CDR2 FQGTGA. Between the trimmed V and J ends, which lost 3 bases and 4 bases, there was a span of 12 bases. The length of the CDR3 is 15 residues. CDR3 DNA sequence: TGTGCCAGCAGCTTTGGGGAAGTGGGCACCGGGGAGCTGTTTTTT. Translation gives CASSFGEVGTGELFF.

The chain combines TRBV27 with TRBJ2-5; TRBD2 aligns across 8 bases. The trim removed 11 bases at V and 7 bases at J, leaving 18 bases unmatched. The CDR3 has 15 amino acids. CDR1 and CDR2 from the germline V gene are MNHEY and SMNVEV (reference sequence). CDR3 coding DNA: TGTGCCGAGGGGGGAGCGGGGGCCCTACCGGGGACCCAGTACTTC. Translating gives CAEGGAGALPGTQYF.

The rearrangement joins TRBV6-1 to TRBJ1-6; no clear D. The CDR3 is 14 residues long. Trimming cost V 0 bases and J 9 bases, with 9 bases left between them. The V gene's germline CDR1 is MNHNS and CDR2 SASEGT. CDR3: CASSEAGFFSPLHF. Written as DNA, the CDR3 is TGTGCCAGCAGTGAAGCGGGTTTCTTTTCACCCCTCCACTTT.

CDR3: CASSPVIGTKPKNIQYF. CDR3 DNA sequence: TGTGCCAGCAGTCCTGTTATAGGTACAAAACCCAAAAACATTCAGTACTTC. V is TRBV27 and J is TRBJ2-4, with D hard to call. V gave up 5 bases and J gave up 2 bases, with 19 bases separating them. Germline lookup yields CDR1 MNHEY and CDR2 SMNVEV (reference sequence). CDR3 length: 17 residues.

This sequence joins TRBV6-1 and TRBJ1-5; 7 bases are a match to TRBD1. The germline gives CDR1 MNHNS, CDR2 SASEGT. CDR3 length: 14 amino acids. With V trimmed by 5 bases and J by 2 bases, 3 bases remained unmatched. The CDR3 region is CASSPTGGNQPQHF. The CDR3 DNA follows: TGTGCCAGCAGTCCCACAGGGGGCAATCAGCCCCAGCATTTT.

The chain is built from TRBV29-1 and TRBJ1-1, with D possibly matching TRBD1 (6 bases). Germline-derived CDR1 and CDR2 are SQVTM and ANQGSEA. The CDR3 sequence is 12 residues long. Trimming removed 7 bases from V and 8 bases from J, with 17 bases in between. The CDR3 here is CSATGTRIEAFF. DNA of the CDR3: TGCAGCGCGACAGGTACAAGAATAGAAGCTTTCTTT.

The table lists this clone with a count of one. The V call is TRBV2, the J call TRBJ2-6, with D unresolved. Trimming pared 2 bases from V and 3 bases from J, leaving 8 bases between. The CDR3 covers 15 residues. Germline CDR1 and CDR2: SNHLY and FYNNEI. The DNA for the CDR3 is TGTGCCAGCAGTGAATGGTCTTTTGGGGCCAACGTCCTGACTTTC. This sequence encodes CASSEWSFGANVLTF.

The chain uses TRBV5-8 and TRBJ2-7; the D is unclear. From germline, CDR1 is SGHTS and CDR2 YDEGEE. Trimming left V 4 bases short and J 0 bases short, with 8 bases between. This CDR3 has 13 residues. This chain's CDR3 is CASSALNSYEQYF. The CDR3 coding sequence is TGTGCCAGCAGCGCCTTGAACTCCTACGAGCAGTACTTC. The variable domain in full, with the rest retrieved from reference TRBV5-8 and TRBJ2-7, is EAGVTQSPTHLIKTRGQQATLRCSPISGHTSVYWYQQALGLGLQFLLWYDEGEERNRGNFPPRFSGRQFPNYSSELNVNALELEDSALYLCASSALNSYEQYFGPGTRLTVT.

The rearrangement links TRBV21-1 to TRBJ1-6. TRBV21-1 is termed a pseudogene. There are 17 residues in the CDR3. As DNA, the CDR3 is TGTGCCAGCAGCAACCTCCTCGAGGGGAGGGAGGGTTCACCCCTCCACTTT. Protein product: CASSNLLEGREGSPLHF.

Details on this clone: The same CDR3 is also encoded by other DNA sequences in this sample. The gene calls are TRBV14 and TRBJ2-3; D unclear. In germline, CDR1 is SGHDN, CDR2 FVKESK. The CDR3 covers 13 residues. V was trimmed by 1 base and J by 5 bases, leaving 7 bases between them. In DNA, the CDR3 is TGTGCCAGCAGCCAAGCGGTGGTAGATACGCAGTATTTT. The encoded protein is CASSQAVVDTQYF.

This clone was seen a single time. The chain links TRBV15 to TRBJ2-5; D gene uncertain. The CDR3 covers 14 residues. The germline V gene encodes CDR1 LNHNV and CDR2 YYDKDF (reference sequence). V was trimmed by 0 bases and J by 10 bases, leaving 15 bases between them. CDR3 sequence: CATSRDYSRSNQYF. The CDR3 DNA reads TGTGCCACCAGCAGAGATTATAGCCGATCCAACCAGTACTTC.